A selection of T cell receptor beta chains follows, all from one sample in a study of siplizumab effects on memory and regulatory T cells. Sequenced by immunoSEQ multiplex PCR; TCRdb stores in-frame clones only, minus some. The sample shows around 87,000 clones, 85% to 90% of them seen only once. Sequenced: CD4+ T cells sorted from blood. The receptor set was obtained from a human donor in good health. Each CDR3 is given with its conserved first and last residue. Fields, in order: D gene, V gene, clone size, J gene, CDR3 protein, CDR3 DNA. The D gene is left open where the match is weak. Rows may omit the clone size; those that give it use once, few, many or a size class.

d_gene: .; v_gene: TRBV7-2; abundance: .; j_gene: TRBJ2-3; CDR3aa: CASSLSPSTDTQYF; CDR3nt: TGTGCCAGCAGCTTATCTCCTAGCACAGATACGCAGTATTTT
d_gene: .; v_gene: TRBV7-3; abundance: .; j_gene: TRBJ2-5; CDR3aa: CASSRGGGETQYF; CDR3nt: TGTGCCAGCAGCCGCGGAGGGGGAGAGACCCAGTACTTC
d_gene: .; v_gene: TRBV30; abundance: many; j_gene: TRBJ1-1; CDR3aa: CAWSVQTTEAFF; CDR3nt: TGTGCCTGGAGTGTACAGACAACTGAAGCTTTCTTT
d_gene: TRBD1; v_gene: TRBV10-3; abundance: .; j_gene: TRBJ2-2; CDR3aa: CAISRRQGAITGELFF; CDR3nt: TGTGCCATCAGTAGGCGACAGGGGGCTATTACCGGGGAGCTGTTTTTT
d_gene: .; v_gene: TRBV5-6; abundance: .; j_gene: TRBJ1-3; CDR3aa: CASSLGPGDSRGTIYF; CDR3nt: TGTGCCAGCAGCTTGGGGCCCGGGGACTCCCGGGGGACCATATATTTT
d_gene: TRBD1; v_gene: TRBV4-2; abundance: .; j_gene: TRBJ1-5; CDR3aa: CASSHTQGGSNQPQHF; CDR3nt: TGTGCCAGCAGCCATACACAGGGGGGTAGCAATCAGCCCCAGCATTTT
d_gene: TRBD2; v_gene: TRBV6-1; abundance: .; j_gene: TRBJ2-7; CDR3aa: CATLPVAGVSYEQYF; CDR3nt: TGTGCAACCCTCCCGGTGGCGGGGGTAAGCTACGAGCAGTACTTC
d_gene: TRBD1; v_gene: TRBV28; abundance: few; j_gene: TRBJ1-1; CDR3aa: CASSSRGRLPNTEAFF; CDR3nt: TGTGCCAGCAGTTCTAGGGGGCGACTCCCGAACACTGAAGCTTTCTTT
d_gene: TRBD2; v_gene: TRBV2; abundance: .; j_gene: TRBJ2-1; CDR3aa: CASRREGPYNEQFF; CDR3nt: TGTGCCAGCAGACGGGAGGGACCCTACAATGAGCAGTTCTTC
d_gene: .; v_gene: TRBV2; abundance: .; j_gene: TRBJ2-3; CDR3aa: CASSVFGGDTQYF; CDR3nt: TGTGCCAGCAGTGTATTCGGAGGGGATACGCAGTATTTT
d_gene: .; v_gene: TRBV7-5; abundance: .; j_gene: TRBJ1-5; CDR3aa: CVRSLGPKGGNQPQHF; CDR3nt: TGTGTCAGAAGCTTAGGCCCCAAGGGGGGCAATCAGCCCCAGCATTTT
d_gene: TRBD1; v_gene: TRBV7-3; abundance: .; j_gene: TRBJ2-7; CDR3aa: CASSPQQGGGYEQYF; CDR3nt: TGTGCCAGCAGCCCCCAACAGGGGGGAGGCTACGAGCAGTACTTC
d_gene: TRBD1; v_gene: TRBV5-1; abundance: .; j_gene: TRBJ2-5; CDR3aa: CASSGQGRETQYF; CDR3nt: TGCGCCAGCAGCGGACAGGGCCGGGAGACCCAGTACTTC
d_gene: TRBD2; v_gene: TRBV2; abundance: .; j_gene: TRBJ2-5; CDR3aa: CASMRFRGLAGGQETQYF; CDR3nt: TGTGCCAGCATGAGGTTTAGAGGACTAGCGGGAGGCCAAGAGACCCAGTACTTC
d_gene: .; v_gene: TRBV5-1; abundance: .; j_gene: TRBJ2-3; CDR3aa: CASSFFVGHPQYF; CDR3nt: TGCGCCAGCAGCTTCTTCGTCGGCCATCCGCAGTATTTT
d_gene: .; v_gene: TRBV15; abundance: .; j_gene: TRBJ2-4; CDR3aa: CATSRDRQGNIQYF; CDR3nt: TGTGCCACCAGCAGAGATCGGCAGGGGAACATTCAGTACTTC
d_gene: .; v_gene: TRBV7-3; abundance: .; j_gene: TRBJ2-1; CDR3aa: CASSSPPTGEQFF; CDR3nt: TGTGCCAGCAGCTCACCCCCTACAGGAGAGCAGTTCTTC
d_gene: .; v_gene: TRBV9; abundance: .; j_gene: TRBJ1-1; CDR3aa: CASSVEAEAVNTEAFF; CDR3nt: TGTGCCAGCAGCGTAGAGGCAGAGGCCGTGAACACTGAAGCTTTCTTT
d_gene: TRBD1; v_gene: TRBV7-6; abundance: .; j_gene: TRBJ2-1; CDR3aa: CASSLLGGGEQFF; CDR3nt: TGTGCCAGCAGCCTTCTAGGGGGCGGTGAGCAGTTCTTC
d_gene: TRBD2; v_gene: TRBV19; abundance: .; j_gene: TRBJ2-2; CDR3aa: CASSAPSGANTGELFF; CDR3nt: TGTGCCAGTAGTGCACCTAGCGGGGCAAACACCGGGGAGCTGTTTTTT
d_gene: TRBD1; v_gene: TRBV7-8; abundance: .; j_gene: TRBJ1-2; CDR3aa: CASRLTGGKDGYTF; CDR3nt: TGTGCCAGCAGGTTGACAGGGGGAAAGGATGGCTACACCTTC
d_gene: TRBD2; v_gene: TRBV4-1; abundance: .; j_gene: TRBJ2-2; CDR3aa: CASSQMLIAGAGELFF; CDR3nt: TGCGCCAGCAGTCAAATGTTAATAGCGGGAGCCGGGGAGCTGTTTTTT
d_gene: .; v_gene: TRBV6-6; abundance: few; j_gene: TRBJ1-3; CDR3aa: CASSPGLGNTIYF; CDR3nt: TGTGCCAGCAGCCCAGGGTTAGGAAACACCATATATTTT
d_gene: .; v_gene: TRBV11-1; abundance: .; j_gene: TRBJ2-1; CDR3aa: CASSEVSSMSYNEQFF; CDR3nt: TGTGCCAGCAGCGAAGTGTCTTCTATGTCCTACAATGAGCAGTTCTTC
d_gene: TRBD2; v_gene: TRBV15; abundance: .; j_gene: TRBJ2-7; CDR3aa: CATSRGSGRTYEQYF; CDR3nt: TGTGCCACCAGCAGAGGTAGCGGGCGAACCTACGAGCAGTACTTC
d_gene: TRBD1; v_gene: TRBV6-1; abundance: few; j_gene: TRBJ2-1; CDR3aa: CASSPGQGNEQFF; CDR3nt: TGTGCCAGCAGCCCGGGACAGGGGAATGAGCAGTTCTTC
d_gene: TRBD2; v_gene: TRBV18; abundance: few; j_gene: TRBJ2-5; CDR3aa: CASSLSGGLDGETQYF; CDR3nt: TGTGCCAGCTCACTGAGCGGGGGTCTTGATGGAGAGACCCAGTACTTC
d_gene: TRBD1; v_gene: TRBV29-1; abundance: .; j_gene: TRBJ2-5; CDR3aa: CSVERDRIQEAQYF; CDR3nt: TGCAGCGTTGAACGGGACAGGATCCAAGAGGCCCAGTACTTC
d_gene: .; v_gene: TRBV7-2; abundance: .; j_gene: TRBJ2-5; CDR3aa: CASSVTGIGETQYF; CDR3nt: TGTGCCAGCAGCGTCACAGGGATAGGGGAGACCCAGTACTTC
d_gene: .; v_gene: TRBV7-9; abundance: .; j_gene: TRBJ1-6; CDR3aa: CASSLEAHNSPLHF; CDR3nt: TGTGCCAGCAGCTTAGAGGCCCATAATTCACCCCTCCACTTT
d_gene: .; v_gene: TRBV11-3; abundance: .; j_gene: TRBJ2-3; CDR3aa: CASRTQGTDTQYF; CDR3nt: TGTGCCAGCAGAACACAGGGCACAGATACGCAGTATTTT
d_gene: .; v_gene: TRBV7-2; abundance: .; j_gene: TRBJ2-7; CDR3aa: CASGLNSYEQYF; CDR3nt: TGTGCCAGCGGGTTGAACTCCTACGAGCAGTACTTC
d_gene: TRBD2; v_gene: TRBV10-3; abundance: .; j_gene: TRBJ2-2; CDR3aa: CATQLAGNTGELFF; CDR3nt: TGTGCCACCCAGCTAGCGGGGAACACCGGGGAGCTGTTTTTT
d_gene: .; v_gene: TRBV15; abundance: few; j_gene: TRBJ1-1; CDR3aa: CATSRESRIREAFF; CDR3nt: TGTGCCACCAGCAGAGAGTCACGGATAAGAGAAGCTTTCTTT
d_gene: .; v_gene: TRBV27; abundance: .; j_gene: TRBJ1-2; CDR3aa: CASSFTANYGYTF; CDR3nt: TGTGCCAGCAGTTTTACAGCTAACTATGGCTACACCTTC
d_gene: TRBD1; v_gene: TRBV7-2; abundance: .; j_gene: TRBJ2-2; CDR3aa: CASSRDGRTGVTGELFF; CDR3nt: TGTGCCAGCAGTAGAGACGGCAGGACAGGGGTTACCGGGGAGCTGTTTTTT
d_gene: .; v_gene: TRBV11-2; abundance: .; j_gene: TRBJ2-1; CDR3aa: CASSLEAGFNEQFF; CDR3nt: TGTGCCAGCAGCTTAGAGGCTGGGTTCAATGAGCAGTTCTTC
d_gene: .; v_gene: TRBV7-3; abundance: .; j_gene: TRBJ2-3; CDR3aa: CASSLTGGAADTQYF; CDR3nt: TGTGCCAGCAGCTTAACTGGGGGGGCTGCAGATACGCAGTATTTT
d_gene: .; v_gene: TRBV18; abundance: .; j_gene: TRBJ1-2; CDR3aa: CASSQSPPGLNYGYTF; CDR3nt: TGTGCCAGCTCACAAAGTCCACCGGGACTGAACTATGGCTACACCTTC
d_gene: .; v_gene: TRBV29-1; abundance: .; j_gene: TRBJ2-2; CDR3aa: CSVGGVSDTGELFF; CDR3nt: TGCAGCGTTGGGGGGGTCTCGGACACCGGGGAGCTGTTTTTT
d_gene: .; v_gene: TRBV27; abundance: .; j_gene: TRBJ2-1; CDR3aa: CASSLSRGMYNEQFF; CDR3nt: TGTGCCAGCAGCTTATCACGAGGGATGTACAATGAGCAGTTCTTC
d_gene: .; v_gene: TRBV4-1; abundance: .; j_gene: TRBJ2-2; CDR3aa: CASSPVPVISGANTGELFF; CDR3nt: TGCGCCAGCAGCCCCGTTCCCGTAATCTCAGGCGCGAACACCGGGGAGCTGTTTTTT
d_gene: TRBD2; v_gene: TRBV14; abundance: once; j_gene: TRBJ2-1; CDR3aa: CASSQGVAGGTSYNEQFF; CDR3nt: TGTGCCAGCAGCCAAGGGGTAGCGGGAGGGACCTCCTACAATGAGCAGTTCTTC
d_gene: .; v_gene: TRBV4-2; abundance: .; j_gene: TRBJ2-6; CDR3aa: CASTSPGANVLTF; CDR3nt: TGTGCCAGCACCTCCCCTGGGGCCAACGTCCTGACTTTC
d_gene: TRBD2; v_gene: TRBV14; abundance: .; j_gene: TRBJ2-5; CDR3aa: CASSRKPGLPQETQYF; CDR3nt: TGTGCCAGCAGCCGTAAACCGGGACTACCCCAAGAGACCCAGTACTTC
d_gene: TRBD2; v_gene: TRBV7-2; abundance: .; j_gene: TRBJ2-5; CDR3aa: CASSSLLAGSGTQYF; CDR3nt: TGTGCCAGCAGCTCCCTCCTAGCGGGATCTGGGACCCAGTACTTC
d_gene: .; v_gene: TRBV7-2; abundance: .; j_gene: TRBJ2-2; CDR3aa: CASSLTGLGELFF; CDR3nt: TGTGCCAGCAGCTTAACAGGTCTCGGGGAGCTGTTTTTT
d_gene: TRBD2; v_gene: TRBV29-1; abundance: .; j_gene: TRBJ2-7; CDR3aa: CSVGASGSGEQYF; CDR3nt: TGCAGCGTTGGCGCTAGCGGGAGCGGCGAGCAGTACTTC
d_gene: .; v_gene: TRBV14; abundance: .; j_gene: TRBJ1-4; CDR3aa: CASSQGLHPNEKLFF; CDR3nt: TGTGCCAGCAGCCAAGGTCTCCACCCTAATGAAAAACTGTTTTTT
d_gene: TRBD1; v_gene: TRBV25-1; abundance: .; j_gene: TRBJ2-3; CDR3aa: CASSWSGGADTQYF; CDR3nt: TGTGCCAGCAGTTGGTCAGGGGGAGCGGATACGCAGTATTTT
d_gene: TRBD1; v_gene: TRBV7-4; abundance: .; j_gene: TRBJ1-2; CDR3aa: CAGKGANYGYTF; CDR3nt: TGTGCCGGGAAGGGGGCGAACTATGGCTACACCTTC
d_gene: TRBD1; v_gene: TRBV5-1; abundance: .; j_gene: TRBJ2-7; CDR3aa: CASSQETGPSYEQYF; CDR3nt: TGCGCCAGCAGCCAGGAGACAGGGCCCTCCTACGAGCAGTACTTC
d_gene: .; v_gene: TRBV19; abundance: .; j_gene: TRBJ1-2; CDR3aa: CASTRTNYGYTF; CDR3nt: TGTGCCAGTACGCGGACTAACTATGGCTACACCTTC
d_gene: .; v_gene: TRBV5-1; abundance: .; j_gene: TRBJ1-1; CDR3aa: CASSLGVNTEAFF; CDR3nt: TGCGCCAGCAGCTTGGGGGTTAACACTGAAGCTTTCTTT